Here is one T cell receptor beta chain with its context. Its antigen is not yet known. Base qualities are not at hand, and no much larger clone is one base apart. Using the deep immunoSEQ assay, multiplex PCR amplified TCR CDR3 regions from genomic DNA. Extracted genomic DNA from each cell subset was spread evenly across all wells of several immunoSEQ 96-well plates, with each plate serving as a replicate. For sorted subsets, each replicate PCR was loaded with roughly 200 ng genomic DNA, equivalent to 25,000 to 35,000 T cell genomes. Purified libraries were measured with a Qubit 3.0 fluorometer, size-checked on a Bioanalyzer 2100, and measured again with the KAPA Library Quantification kit. Each immunoSEQ 96-well plate was sequenced on its own single-read 150-cycle Illumina NextSeq 550 flow cell. As for the authors' bioinformatics: Because the immunoSEQ output held only junctional sequences and lacked quality scores, the filtering could not match the filtering applied to full-length reads. Sequences were annotated with PyIR, a Python wrapper for IgBLAST v1.9, and V/J genes and CDR3 were assigned using IMGT germline references. Reads were removed for weak V/J assignments (E-value above 1e-6), missing CDR3, stop codons, out-of-frame junctions, or ambiguous translated residues. A V3J clonotype was defined by an identical inferred V gene, J gene, and CDR3 amino acid sequence. Percentage overlap between repertoires was computed as shared unique clonotypes divided by the size of the smaller repertoire. RTK rarefaction, the Chao1 estimator, and Recon v2.1 estimates of unobserved clonotypes were used to assess repertoire richness. Generation probabilities were computed with OLGA for all TCRbeta clonotypes obtained by the gDNA method from several donors. TCRdb carries this immuneACCESS record with in-frame sequences only. Its versions omit some clonotypes, under half of them owing to an unresolved V gene in the studies checked, with the rest unexplained. From that table come the V and J calls and clone size; the DNA was used to work out D and trimming. The sample profile shows 650,000 to 800,000 clones; just over 90% of them were found once. The ten largest clonotypes hold 24% of the sample.

For the CD8 naive samples, CD45RO-negative cells were positively selected for CCR7, yielding a CD45RA+CCR7+ population from which TemRA cells were excluded. The donors were healthy, HIV-negative adults who had no recently reported acute infections or vaccinations. All donors were Caucasian adults living in Nashville, Tennessee, USA. Blood was collected by leukapheresis, and PBMCs were isolated by Ficoll-Histopaque density gradient centrifugation and then cryopreserved in liquid nitrogen vapor phase. Analytical flow cytometry was used to check the purity and quantity of each magnetically sorted T cell population. Genomic DNA was isolated from every sorted fraction and measured by UV absorbance on a Nanodrop 2000c. The sample comes from a study of shared clonotypes between healthy human individuals (dated by TCRdb to 2020 to 2022). In terms of the full investigation: The cohort comprised a couple of women and three men aged 18 to 49 years. For each donor, CD4 naive and CD4 memory were each given three plates, CD8 naive was given two plates, and CD8 memory was given one plate. To estimate repertoire size and how much clonotypes are shared between individuals, the study performed deep sequencing of blood TCR repertoires from about five healthy adults. To increase sequencing depth and limit assay-specific biases, TCR repertoire library preparation and sequencing were carried out by different laboratories using diverse techniques. Leukapheresis yielded between about 0.85 and 9.5 billion PBMCs per donor.

The full study reports these points: Because the study included only a small number of donors, the genetic and exposure-history diversity represented was limited. Naive subsets generally had larger estimated clonotype richness than memory subsets. Across a handful of donors, roughly 5.4% of naive CD4, roughly 3.4% of naive CD8, 2.3% of memory CD4, and 0.4% to 0.45% of memory CD8 clonotypes were shared. Based on pairwise subsampling, the degree of clonotype sharing among donors was expected to be affected by sequencing depth. Rarefaction of sorted-subset datasets indicated incomplete sequencing despite the large sequencing depth. Compared with non-shared clonotypes, the clonotypes found in all four sorted-subset donors had higher generation probabilities. Sampling was restricted to blood, and TCR repertoires in tissue are likely to differ from TCR repertoires in blood.

CDR3 length: 16 amino acids, cysteine to phenylalanine. Kept here is only the CDR3 DNA, which spans 48 bases and is read in frame from base 1. The CDR1 and CDR2 encoded by the germline V gene are SGHAT and FQNNGV. A distance of 15 bases separates the germline ends of V and J, which lose 5 bases and 1 base respectively. Sequenced material: naive CD8+ T cells sorted from blood. The sample's cell subset or site, from its label and the paper: CD45RA+CCR7+. The receptor chain draws on TRBV11-2 and TRBJ2-1; the D segment cannot be called with confidence. This TCR was recovered from a man aged 30 to 39 in good health. The DNA sequence is as follows: TGTGCCAGCAGCGCGACGCCGGGCCTATCCTACAATGAGCAGTTCTTC. This yields the protein CASSATPGLSYNEQFF.